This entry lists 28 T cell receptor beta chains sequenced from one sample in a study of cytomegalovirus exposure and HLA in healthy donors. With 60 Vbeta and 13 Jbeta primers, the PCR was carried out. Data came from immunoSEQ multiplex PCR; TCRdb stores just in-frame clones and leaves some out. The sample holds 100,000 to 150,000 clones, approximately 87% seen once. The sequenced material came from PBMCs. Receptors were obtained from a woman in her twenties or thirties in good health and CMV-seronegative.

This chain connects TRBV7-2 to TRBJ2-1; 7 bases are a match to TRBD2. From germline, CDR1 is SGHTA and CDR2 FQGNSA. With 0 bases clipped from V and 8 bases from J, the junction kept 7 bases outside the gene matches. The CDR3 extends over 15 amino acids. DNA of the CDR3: TGTGCCAGCAGCTTAGCTGGCGGGAGTCAGTATGAGCAGTTCTTC. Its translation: CASSLAGGSQYEQFF.

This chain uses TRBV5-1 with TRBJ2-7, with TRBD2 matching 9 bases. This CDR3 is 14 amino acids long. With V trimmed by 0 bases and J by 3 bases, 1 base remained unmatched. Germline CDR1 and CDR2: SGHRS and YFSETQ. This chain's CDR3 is CASSLELAGYEQYF. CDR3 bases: TGCGCCAGCAGCTTGGAACTAGCGGGCTACGAGCAGTACTTC.

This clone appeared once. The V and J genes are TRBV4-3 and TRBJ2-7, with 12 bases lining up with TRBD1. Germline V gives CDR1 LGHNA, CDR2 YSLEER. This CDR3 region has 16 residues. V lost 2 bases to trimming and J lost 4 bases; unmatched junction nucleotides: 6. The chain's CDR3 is CASSQYRDRGQYEQYF. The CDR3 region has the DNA TGCGCCAGCAGCCAATACCGGGACAGGGGGCAGTACGAGCAGTACTTC.

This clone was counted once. CDR3 nucleotide sequence: TGCGCCAGCAGCCAAGGTCCTTTCTTTAAGGACAGAAGCACAGATACGCAGTATTTT. Translation gives CASSQGPFFKDRSTDTQYF. The chain employs TRBV4-1 and TRBJ2-3; perhaps TRBD1 as D (6 bases). This CDR3 is 19 amino acids long. Germline V gene lookup returns CDR1 MGHRA and CDR2 YSYEKL. Trimming removed 1 base at V and 0 bases at J, with 20 bases between.

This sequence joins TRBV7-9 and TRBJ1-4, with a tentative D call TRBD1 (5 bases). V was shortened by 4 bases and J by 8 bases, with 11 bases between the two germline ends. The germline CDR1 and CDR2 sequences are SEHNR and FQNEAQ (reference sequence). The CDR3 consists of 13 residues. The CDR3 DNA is TGTGCCAGCAGCTCCCGGGGGTTGGAAAAACTGTTTTTT. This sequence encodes CASSSRGLEKLFF. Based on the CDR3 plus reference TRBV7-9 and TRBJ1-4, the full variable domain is DTGVSQNPRHKITKRGQNVTFRCDPISEHNRLYWYRQTLGQGPEFLTYFQNEAQLEKSRLLSDRFSAERPKGSFSTLEIQRTEQGDSAMYLCASSSRGLEKLFFGSGTQLSVL.

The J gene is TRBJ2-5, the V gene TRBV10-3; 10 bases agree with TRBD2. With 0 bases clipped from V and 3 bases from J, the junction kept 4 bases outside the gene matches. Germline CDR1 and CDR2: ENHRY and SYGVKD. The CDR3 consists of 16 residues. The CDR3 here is CAISESIGLAEETQYF. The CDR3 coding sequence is TGTGCCATCAGTGAGTCGATCGGACTAGCGGAAGAGACCCAGTACTTC.

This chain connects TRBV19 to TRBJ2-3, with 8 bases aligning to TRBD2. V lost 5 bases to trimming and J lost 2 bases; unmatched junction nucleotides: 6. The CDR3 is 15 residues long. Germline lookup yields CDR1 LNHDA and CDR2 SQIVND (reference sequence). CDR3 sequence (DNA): TGTGCCAGTAGTCCAGCGGGAGCGTTCACAGATACGCAGTATTTT. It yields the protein CASSPAGAFTDTQYF.

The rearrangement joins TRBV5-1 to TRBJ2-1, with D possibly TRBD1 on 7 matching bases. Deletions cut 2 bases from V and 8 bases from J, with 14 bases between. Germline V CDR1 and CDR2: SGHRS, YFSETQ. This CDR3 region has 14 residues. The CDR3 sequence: CASSLGQGGDEQFF. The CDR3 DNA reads TGCGCCAGCAGCTTAGGGCAGGGGGGTGATGAGCAGTTCTTC. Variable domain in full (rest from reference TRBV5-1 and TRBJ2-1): KAGVTQTPRYLIKTRGQQVTLSCSPISGHRSVSWYQQTPGQGLQFLFEYFSETQRNKGNFPGRFSGRQFSNSRSEMNVSTLELGDSALYLCASSLGQGGDEQFFGPGTRLTVL.

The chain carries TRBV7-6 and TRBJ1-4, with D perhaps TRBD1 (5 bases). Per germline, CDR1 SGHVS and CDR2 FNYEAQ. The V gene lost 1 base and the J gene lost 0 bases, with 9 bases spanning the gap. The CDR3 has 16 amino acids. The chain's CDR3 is CASSLVAGATNEKLFF. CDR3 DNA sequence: TGTGCCAGCAGCTTAGTCGCGGGGGCAACTAATGAAAAACTGTTTTTT.

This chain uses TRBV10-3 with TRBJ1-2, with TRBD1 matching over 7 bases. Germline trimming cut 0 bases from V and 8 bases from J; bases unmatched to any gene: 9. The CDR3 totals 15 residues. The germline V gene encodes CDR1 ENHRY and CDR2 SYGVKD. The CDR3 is CAISESTGPLGGYTF. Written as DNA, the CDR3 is TGTGCCATCAGTGAGTCGACAGGGCCGCTTGGAGGCTACACCTTC.

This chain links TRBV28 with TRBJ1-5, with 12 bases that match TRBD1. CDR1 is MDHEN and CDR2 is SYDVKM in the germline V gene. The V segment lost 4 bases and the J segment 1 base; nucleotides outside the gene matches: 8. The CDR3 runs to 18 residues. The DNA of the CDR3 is TGTGCCAGCAGTTCACTCGGGGACAGGGGGCAGAGCAATCAGCCCCAGCATTTT. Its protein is CASSSLGDRGQSNQPQHF.

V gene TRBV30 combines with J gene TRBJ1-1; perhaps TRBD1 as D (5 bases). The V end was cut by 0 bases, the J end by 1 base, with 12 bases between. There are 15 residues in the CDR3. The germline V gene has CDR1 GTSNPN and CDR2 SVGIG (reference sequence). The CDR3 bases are TGTGCCTGGAGTGTTTTAGGGGTGGGGAACACTGAAGCTTTCTTT. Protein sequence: CAWSVLGVGNTEAFF.

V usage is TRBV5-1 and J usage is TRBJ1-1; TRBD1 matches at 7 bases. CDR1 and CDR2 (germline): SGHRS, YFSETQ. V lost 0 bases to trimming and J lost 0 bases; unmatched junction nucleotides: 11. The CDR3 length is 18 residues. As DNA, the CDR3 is TGCGCCAGCAGCTTGGTCCGAGGAACAGGGGCTTTGAACACTGAAGCTTTCTTT. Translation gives CASSLVRGTGALNTEAFF.

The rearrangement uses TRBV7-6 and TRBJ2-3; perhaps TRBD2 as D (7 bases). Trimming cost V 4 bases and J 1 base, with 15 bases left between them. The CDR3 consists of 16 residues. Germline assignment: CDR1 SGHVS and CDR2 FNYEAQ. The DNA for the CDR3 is TGTGCCAGCAGCTCTGGAGGGGAGGGGGGCACAGATACGCAGTATTTT. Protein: CASSSGGEGGTDTQYF.

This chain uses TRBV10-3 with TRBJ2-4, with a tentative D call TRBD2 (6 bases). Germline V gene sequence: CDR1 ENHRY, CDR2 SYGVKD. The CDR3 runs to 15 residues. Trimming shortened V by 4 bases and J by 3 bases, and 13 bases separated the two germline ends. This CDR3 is CAISAVWGVKNIQYF. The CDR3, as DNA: TGTGCCATCAGTGCGGTGTGGGGGGTCAAAAACATTCAGTACTTC.

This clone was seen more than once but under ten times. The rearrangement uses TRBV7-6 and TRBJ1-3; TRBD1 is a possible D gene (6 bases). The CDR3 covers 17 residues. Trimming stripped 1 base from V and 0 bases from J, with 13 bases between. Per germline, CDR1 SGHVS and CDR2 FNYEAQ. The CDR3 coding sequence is TGTGCCAGCAGCTTAGTAGGGGGTGAGGTCTCTGGAAACACCATATATTTT. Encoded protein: CASSLVGGEVSGNTIYF.

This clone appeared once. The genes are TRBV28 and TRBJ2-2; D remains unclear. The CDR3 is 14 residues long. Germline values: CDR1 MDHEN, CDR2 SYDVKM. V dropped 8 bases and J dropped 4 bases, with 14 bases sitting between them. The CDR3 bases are TGTGCCAGCCTCCCAGGCCCCCGCACCGGGGAGCTGTTTTTT. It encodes CASLPGPRTGELFF.

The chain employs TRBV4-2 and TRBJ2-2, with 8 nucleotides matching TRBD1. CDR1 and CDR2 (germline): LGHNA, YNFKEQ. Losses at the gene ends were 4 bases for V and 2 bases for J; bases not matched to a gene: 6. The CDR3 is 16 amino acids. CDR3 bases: TGTGCCAGCAGCCTCCGGGACAGGCGAAACACCGGGGAGCTGTTTTTT. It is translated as CASSLRDRRNTGELFF.

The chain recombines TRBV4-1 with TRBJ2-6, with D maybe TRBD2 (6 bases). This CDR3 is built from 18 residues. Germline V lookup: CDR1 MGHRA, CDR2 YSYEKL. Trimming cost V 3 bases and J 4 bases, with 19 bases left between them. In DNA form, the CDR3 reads TGCGCCAGCAGCCAGCGGGATCCACAGGAGACCGGGGCCAACGTCCTGACTTTC. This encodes CASSQRDPQETGANVLTF.

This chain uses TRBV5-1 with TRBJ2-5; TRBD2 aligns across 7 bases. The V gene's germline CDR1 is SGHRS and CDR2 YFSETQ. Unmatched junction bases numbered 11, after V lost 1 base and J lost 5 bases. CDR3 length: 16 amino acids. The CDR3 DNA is TGCGCCAGCAGCTTGAGCGCGGGAGCGGTTGCGGAGACCCAGTACTTC. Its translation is CASSLSAGAVAETQYF.

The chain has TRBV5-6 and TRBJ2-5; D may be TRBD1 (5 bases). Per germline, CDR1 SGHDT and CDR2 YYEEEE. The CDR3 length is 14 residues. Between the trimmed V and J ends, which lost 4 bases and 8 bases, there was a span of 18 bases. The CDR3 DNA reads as TGTGCCAGCAGCACAGGACAAGGGCATGATACCCAGTACTTC. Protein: CASSTGQGHDTQYF.

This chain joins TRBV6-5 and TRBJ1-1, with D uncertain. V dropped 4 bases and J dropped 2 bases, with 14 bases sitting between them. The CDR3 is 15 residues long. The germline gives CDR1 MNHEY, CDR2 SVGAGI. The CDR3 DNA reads TGTGCCAGCAGTTCGACGAAGGGAGGAAACACTGAAGCTTTCTTT. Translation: CASSSTKGGNTEAFF.

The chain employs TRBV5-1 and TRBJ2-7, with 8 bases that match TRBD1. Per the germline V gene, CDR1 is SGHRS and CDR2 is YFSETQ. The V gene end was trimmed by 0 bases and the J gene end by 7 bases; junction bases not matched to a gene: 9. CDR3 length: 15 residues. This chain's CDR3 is CASSLAPGQGREQYF. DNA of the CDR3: TGCGCCAGCAGCTTGGCTCCCGGACAGGGAAGAGAGCAGTACTTC.

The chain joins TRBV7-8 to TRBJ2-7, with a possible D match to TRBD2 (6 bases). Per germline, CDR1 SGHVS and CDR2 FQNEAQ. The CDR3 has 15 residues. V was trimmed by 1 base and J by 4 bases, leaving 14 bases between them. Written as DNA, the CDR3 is TGTGCCAGCAGCTTAGAAACGGGAGCCCCTTACGAGCAGTACTTC. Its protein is CASSLETGAPYEQYF.

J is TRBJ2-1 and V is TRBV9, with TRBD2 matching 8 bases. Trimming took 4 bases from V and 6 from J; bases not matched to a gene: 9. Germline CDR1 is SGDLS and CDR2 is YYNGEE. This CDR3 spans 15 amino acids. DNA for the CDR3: TGTGCCAGCAGCCCCAGGGAGCGGGAGTCCAATGAGCAGTTCTTC. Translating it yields CASSPRERESNEQFF.

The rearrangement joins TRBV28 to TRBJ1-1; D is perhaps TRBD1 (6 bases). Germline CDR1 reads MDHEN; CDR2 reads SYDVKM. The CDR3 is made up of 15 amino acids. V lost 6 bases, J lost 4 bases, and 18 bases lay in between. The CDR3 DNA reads TGTGCCAGCAGGAATGGGCCAGGGGCGAGCACTGAAGCTTTCTTT. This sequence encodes CASRNGPGASTEAFF.

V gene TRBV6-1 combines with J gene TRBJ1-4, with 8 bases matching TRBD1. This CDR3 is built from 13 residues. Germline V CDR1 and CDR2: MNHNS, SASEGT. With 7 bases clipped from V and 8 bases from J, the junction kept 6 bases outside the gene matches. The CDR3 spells CASMAGGLEKLFF. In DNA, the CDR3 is TGTGCCAGCATGGCAGGGGGCTTAGAAAAACTGTTTTTT.

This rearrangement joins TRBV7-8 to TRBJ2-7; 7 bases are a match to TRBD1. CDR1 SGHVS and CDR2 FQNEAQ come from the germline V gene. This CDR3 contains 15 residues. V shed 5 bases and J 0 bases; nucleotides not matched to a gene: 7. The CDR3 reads CASSARRQGSYEQYF. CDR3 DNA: TGTGCCAGCAGCGCCAGGAGACAGGGCTCCTACGAGCAGTACTTC.